A few counts support the clone carrying this TCR beta chain. Its antigen is undetermined. The length of the CDR3 is 18 residues. V lost 5 bases and J lost 0; bases outside the gene matches: 14. Looked up from germline, CDR1 is LGHDT and CDR2 is YNNKEL (reference sequence). The data derive from a study of identical twins. Study findings and constraints: Memory repertoires showed no such pattern, whereas abundant cord blood beta clonotypes carried fewer insertions. Because invariant MAIT and iNKT cells could be present, zero-insertion analyses could be partly confounded. Twin pairs had excess sharing that was weaker in beta out-of-frame sequences.

After template switching added a universal primer site, the resulting cDNA carried unique molecular identifiers. TCRdb processed the 5' RACE reads anew with MiXCR; each CDR3 protein has one entry. There are roughly 700,000 distinct CDR3 sequences in the sample; 8.6% occur only once, and around 0.98% lies in the top ten. These same data were also listed under a study on yellow fever vaccine responses in identical twins.

This clonotype was obtained from a woman aged 18-35 years in good health. This sequence joins TRBV3-1 and TRBJ2-5; the match to TRBD2 covers 8 bases. The sequenced sample consisted of PBMCs. CDR3 sequence (DNA): TGTGCCAGCAGCGGGGGTAGCGGGATTGTGATGTACCAAGAGACCCAGTACTTC. Amino acid sequence: CASSGGSGIVMYQETQYF.